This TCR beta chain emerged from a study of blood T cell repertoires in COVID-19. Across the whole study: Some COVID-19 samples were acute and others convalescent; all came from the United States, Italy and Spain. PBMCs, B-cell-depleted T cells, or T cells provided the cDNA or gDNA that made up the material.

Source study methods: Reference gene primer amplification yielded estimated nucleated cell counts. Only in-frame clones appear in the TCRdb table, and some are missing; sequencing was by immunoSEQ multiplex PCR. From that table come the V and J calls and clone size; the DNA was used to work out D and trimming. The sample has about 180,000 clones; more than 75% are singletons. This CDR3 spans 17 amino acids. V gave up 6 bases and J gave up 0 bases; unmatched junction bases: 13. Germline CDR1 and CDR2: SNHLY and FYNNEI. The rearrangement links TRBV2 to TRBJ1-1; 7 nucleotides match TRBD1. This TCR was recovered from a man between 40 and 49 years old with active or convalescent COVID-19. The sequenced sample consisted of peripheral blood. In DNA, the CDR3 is TGTGCCAGCAGGAGGGTGGGGGACAGCGTCATGAACACTGAAGCTTTCTTT. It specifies CASRRVGDSVMNTEAFF.